This passage covers 3 T cell receptor beta chains from one sample sequenced in a study of T cells in women clearing cervical HPV infection. Only in-frame clones appear in the TCRdb table, and some are missing; sequencing was by immunoSEQ multiplex PCR. This listing includes tens of thousands of clones. Sequencing was performed on blood buffy coat. Receptors originate from a woman aged 18-70 years with a cervical HPV16 infection that either progressed to CIN3+ or cleared (not recorded which).

Concerning this clone: The CDR3 goes on 3 residues after the read ends, and that part is filled in from the germline J gene. The chain links TRBV5-1 to TRBJ2-1, with a possible D match to TRBD1 (6 bases). Trimming removed 0 bases at V and 9 bases at J, with 16 bases between. The germline gives CDR1 SGHRS, CDR2 YFSETQ. This CDR3 comprises 15 residues. The sequenced part of the CDR3 DNA is TGCGCCAGCAGCTTGGGGACAGCCGAGGCCCGTGAG. It is translated as CASSLGTAEARE. The entire CDR3 sequence reads CASSLGTAEAREQFF. Combining the CDR3 with reference TRBV5-1 and TRBJ2-1 gives the whole variable domain KAGVTQTPRYLIKTRGQQVTLSCSPISGHRSVSWYQQTPGQGLQFLFEYFSETQRNKGNFPGRFSGRQFSNSRSEMNVSTLELGDSALYLCASSLGTAEAREQFFGPGTRLTVL.

Concerning this clone: The CDR3 goes on 3 residues after the read ends, and that part is filled in from the germline J gene. The chain recombines TRBV5-1 with TRBJ2-3; 8 bases match TRBD1. From germline, CDR1 is SGHRS and CDR2 YFSETQ. The CDR3 is made up of 16 amino acids. The trim removed 4 bases at V and 0 bases at J, leaving 7 bases unmatched. The sequenced part of the CDR3 DNA is TGCGCCAGCAGCAAGGGACAGGCGACAAGCACAGATACG. Amino acids: CASSKGQATSTDT. The whole CDR3 sequence reads CASSKGQATSTDTQYF.

As for this clone: Read data end 3 residues before the CDR3 end; the end is taken from the germline J gene. The chain has TRBV20-1 and TRBJ2-7; 7 bases are shared with TRBD2. CDR3 size: 15 residues. From germline, CDR1 is DFQATT and CDR2 SNEGSKA (reference sequence). Losses at the gene ends were 0 bases for V and 2 bases for J; bases not matched to a gene: 7. The CDR3 spells CSARDWEGRTYEQYF. CDR3 DNA (partial): TGCAGTGCTAGAGATTGGGAGGGGAGGACCTACGAG.